This T cell receptor (beta chain) is from a study of blood T cells in healthy people across ages. Study in general: Template switching recovered approximately one barcoded beta molecule for every two T cells.

V lost 3 bases and J lost 1, with 6 bases in between. The CDR3 contains 14 residues. Ten or more counts support this clonotype. Its target is not known. With a J-beta primer mix and a sample-barcoded 5' primer, a second PCR ran about 7 to 12 cycles. In TCRdb, the 5' RACE reads were re-called with MiXCR into one record per CDR3 protein. The sample yields 1,500,000 or so distinct CDR3 sequences, 59% seen once. Regarding the study as a whole: Roughly linearly, TCR beta diversity per million T cells fell as age increased. It was held that diversity estimates obtained from one million T cells represented underestimates. Unsorted PBMCs prevented conclusive naive versus antigen-experienced comparison.

The sequence came from a man between 18 and 35 years old in good health. The chain has TRBV12-3 or TRBV12-4 and TRBJ1-4, with D possibly being TRBD1 (5 bases). The sample was blood. The CDR3 bases are TGTGCCAGCAGTTTGCAGGGAACTAATGAAAAACTGTTTTTT. Translating it yields CASSLQGTNEKLFF.